This entry features one T cell receptor beta chain sequence. The data were obtained in a study of shared clonotypes between healthy human individuals. Several immunoSEQ 96-well plates shared each subset's DNA, each plate a replicate. Assay used: immunoSEQ multiplex PCR; TCRdb lists only in-frame clones, some missing. The sample gives approximately 460,000 clones, approximately 77% of which show up once; about 11% is in the top ten. This CDR3 has 13 residues. Between the trimmed V and J ends, which lost 5 bases and 0 bases, there was a span of 8 bases. CDR1 WSHSY and CDR2 SAAADI come from the germline V gene.

This TCR was sampled from a woman in her thirties or forties in good health. Some clones in this sample may be carry-over from other donors' samples. The J gene is TRBJ2-7, the V gene TRBV10-2, with D maybe TRBD1 (5 bases). Material for sequencing was PBMCs. In nucleotides, the CDR3 is TGCGCCAGCAGTCAAGGACACTCCTACGAGCAGTACTTC. Its translation is CASSQGHSYEQYF.